This record concerns one T cell receptor beta chain sequence. No antigen is known for it. Other DNA sequences in this specimen translate into the identical CDR3. These data belong to a study of T cells after posttransplantation cyclophosphamide. Study results and limitations: Donor-recipient repertoire similarity was low at 1-2 months, rising over year one.

A marrow graft followed busulfan-fludarabine conditioning, with cyclophosphamide on days +3 and +4. The J segment lost 6 bases and the V segment lost 4 bases, leaving 6 bases of the junction unmatched. The length of the CDR3 is 16 residues. CDR1 and CDR2 from the germline V gene are MNHNS and SASEGT. Produced via immunoSEQ multiplex PCR; TCRdb's table is partial and in-frame only. The sample carries approximately 1,600 clones, less than 75% recorded once. The genes are TRBV6-1 and TRBJ1-6; 10 positions match TRBD1. The origin of this receptor is a female patient between 55 and 75 years old who received an allogeneic stem cell transplant from a related donor and was CMV-positive. Some T cells may be graft donor cells. Sequences were derived from CD4+ T cells sorted from blood, sampled after allogeneic stem cell transplant with posttransplant cyclophosphamide. The CDR3 region has the DNA TGTGCCAGCAGTGGATGGACAGGGGGGGCTAATTCACCCCTCCACTTT. Its protein product is CASSGWTGGANSPLHF.